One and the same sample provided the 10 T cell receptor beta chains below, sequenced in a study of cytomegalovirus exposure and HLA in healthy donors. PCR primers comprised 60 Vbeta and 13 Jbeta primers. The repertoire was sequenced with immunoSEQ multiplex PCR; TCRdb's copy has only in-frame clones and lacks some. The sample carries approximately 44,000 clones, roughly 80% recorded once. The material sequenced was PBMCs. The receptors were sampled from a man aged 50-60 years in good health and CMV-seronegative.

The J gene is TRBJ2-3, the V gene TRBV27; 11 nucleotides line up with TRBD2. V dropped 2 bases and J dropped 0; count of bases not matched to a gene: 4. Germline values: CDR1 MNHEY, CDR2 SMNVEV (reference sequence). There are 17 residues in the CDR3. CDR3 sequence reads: CASSLTGLAASTDTQYF. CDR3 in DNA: TGTGCCAGCAGTTTAACGGGACTAGCGGCTAGCACAGATACGCAGTATTTT.

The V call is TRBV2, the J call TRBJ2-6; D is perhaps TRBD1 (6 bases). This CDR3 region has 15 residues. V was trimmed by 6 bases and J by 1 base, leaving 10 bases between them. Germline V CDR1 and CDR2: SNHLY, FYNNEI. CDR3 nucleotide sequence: TGTGCCAGCAGGATAGGGGGATCTGGGGCCAACGTCCTGACTTTC. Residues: CASRIGGSGANVLTF. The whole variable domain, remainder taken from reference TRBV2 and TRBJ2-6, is EPEVTQTPSHQVTQMGQEVILRCVPISNHLYFYWYRQILGQKVEFLVSFYNNEISEKSEIFDDQFSVERPDGSNFTLKIRSTKLEDSAMYFCASRIGGSGANVLTFGAGSRLTVL.

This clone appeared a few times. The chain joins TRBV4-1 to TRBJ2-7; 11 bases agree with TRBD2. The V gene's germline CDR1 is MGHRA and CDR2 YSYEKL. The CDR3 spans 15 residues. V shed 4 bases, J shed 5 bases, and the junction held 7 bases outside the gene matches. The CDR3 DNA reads TGCGCCAGCAGCCGGTTAGCGGGAGGGCCTGACGAGCAGTACTTC. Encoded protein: CASSRLAGGPDEQYF.

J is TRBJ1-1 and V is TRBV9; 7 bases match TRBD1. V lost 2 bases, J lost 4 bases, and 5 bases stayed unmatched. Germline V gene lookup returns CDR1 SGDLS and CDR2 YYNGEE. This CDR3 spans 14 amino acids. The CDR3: CASSVRQGGTEAFF. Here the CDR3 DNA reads TGTGCCAGCAGCGTTCGACAGGGAGGCACTGAAGCTTTCTTT.

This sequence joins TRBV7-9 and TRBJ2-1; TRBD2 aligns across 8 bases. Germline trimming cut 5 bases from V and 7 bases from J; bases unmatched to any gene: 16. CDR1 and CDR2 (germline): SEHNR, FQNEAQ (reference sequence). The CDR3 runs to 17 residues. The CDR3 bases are TGTGCCAGCAGCCGCCGAAGCGGGAGAAGAAGAAGTAATGAGCAGTTCTTC. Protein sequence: CASSRRSGRRRSNEQFF.

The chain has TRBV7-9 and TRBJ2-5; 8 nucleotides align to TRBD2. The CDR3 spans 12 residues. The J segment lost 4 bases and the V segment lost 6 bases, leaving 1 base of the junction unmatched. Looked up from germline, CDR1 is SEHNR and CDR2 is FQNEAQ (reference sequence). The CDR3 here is CASSLAGETQYF. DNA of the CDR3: TGTGCCAGCAGTCTAGCGGGAGAGACCCAGTACTTC.

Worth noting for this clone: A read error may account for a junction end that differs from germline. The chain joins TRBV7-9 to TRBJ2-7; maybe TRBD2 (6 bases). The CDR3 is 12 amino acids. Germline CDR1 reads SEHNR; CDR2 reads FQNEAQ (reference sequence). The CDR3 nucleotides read TGTTCCAGCAGCTGGGACTTGAACGAGCAGTACTTC. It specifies CSSSWDLNEQYF.

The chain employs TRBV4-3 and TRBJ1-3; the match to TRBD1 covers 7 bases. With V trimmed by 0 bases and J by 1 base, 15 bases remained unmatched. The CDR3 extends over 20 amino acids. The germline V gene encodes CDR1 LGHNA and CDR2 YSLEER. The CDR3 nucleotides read TGCGCCAGCAGCCAAGAGGTTCTGATACCGCCGGGACAGTCTGGAAACACCATATATTTT. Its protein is CASSQEVLIPPGQSGNTIYF.

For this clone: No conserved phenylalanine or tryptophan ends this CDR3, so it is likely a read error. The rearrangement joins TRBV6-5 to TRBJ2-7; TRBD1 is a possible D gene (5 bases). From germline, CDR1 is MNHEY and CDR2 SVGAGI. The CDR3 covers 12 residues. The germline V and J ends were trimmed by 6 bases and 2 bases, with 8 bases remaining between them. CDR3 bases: TGTGCCAGCAGCGGACATACCTACGAGCAGTACCTC. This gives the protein CASSGHTYEQYL.

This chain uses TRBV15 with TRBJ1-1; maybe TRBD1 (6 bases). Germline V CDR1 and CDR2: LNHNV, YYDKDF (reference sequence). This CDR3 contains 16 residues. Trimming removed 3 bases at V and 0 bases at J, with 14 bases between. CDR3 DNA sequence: TGTGCCACCAGCAGCTACGCCAGGGGCCTGAACACTGAAGCTTTCTTT. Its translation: CATSSYARGLNTEAFF.